This T cell receptor (beta chain) appears in the sequencing data of a study of shared clonotypes between healthy human individuals. On this clone itself: The antigen is not known.

Broader study findings: Naive CD4 clonotype sharing across several donors was 4% to 5.5%.

Germline V CDR1 and CDR2: KGHSH, LQKENI. V was pared by 3 bases and J by 6 bases, with 8 bases of the junction left unmatched. The CDR3 covers 15 residues. Using immunoSEQ multiplex PCR, the repertoire was profiled, and TCRdb retains in-frame clones only, with some absent. There are over 850,000 clones in the sample; around 82% occur only once, and 0.52% lies in the top ten. Sequenced input: memory CD4+ T cells from PBMCs. Indicated subset: CD45RA-negative fraction. V gene TRBV18 combines with J gene TRBJ2-1, with TRBD1 matching 7 bases. This TCR was recovered from a man between 18 and 29 years old in good health. Some clones in this sample may be carry-over from other donors' samples. CDR3 amino acids: CASSPGGTAPNEQFF. CDR3 nucleotides: TGTGCCAGCTCACCCGGTGGGACAGCTCCCAATGAGCAGTTCTTC.